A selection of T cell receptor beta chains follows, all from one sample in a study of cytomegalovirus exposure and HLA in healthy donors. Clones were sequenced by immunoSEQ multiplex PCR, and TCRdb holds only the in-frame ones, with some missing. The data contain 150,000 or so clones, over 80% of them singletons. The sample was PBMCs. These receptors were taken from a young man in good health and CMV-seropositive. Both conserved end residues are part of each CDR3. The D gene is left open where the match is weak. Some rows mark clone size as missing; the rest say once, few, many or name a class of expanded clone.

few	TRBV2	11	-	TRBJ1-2	CARDLRGGYTF	TGTGCCAGGGACTTGCGAGGAGGCTACACCTTC
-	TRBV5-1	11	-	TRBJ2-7	CASSHSYEQYF	TGCGCCAGCAGCCATTCCTACGAGCAGTACTTC
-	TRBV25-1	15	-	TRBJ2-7	CASSEGWGFSYEQYF	TGTGCCAGCAGTGAAGGTTGGGGCTTCTCCTACGAGCAGTACTTC
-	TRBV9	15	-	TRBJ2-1	CASSSRGGTHNEQFF	TGTGCCAGCAGCTCCCGAGGCGGCACCCACAATGAGCAGTTCTTC
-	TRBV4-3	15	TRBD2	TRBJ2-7	CASSPVAGGKYEQYF	TGCGCCAGCAGCCCGGTAGCGGGGGGAAAGTACGAGCAGTACTTC
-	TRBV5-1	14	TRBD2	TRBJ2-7	CASSPGTTLYEQYF	TGCGCCAGCAGCCCCGGGACTACACTCTACGAGCAGTACTTC
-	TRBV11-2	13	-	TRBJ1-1	CASSSRQYTEAFF	TGTGCCAGCAGCTCACGACAGTACACTGAAGCTTTCTTT
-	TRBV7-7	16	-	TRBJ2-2	CASSLGAGLMTGELFF	TGTGCTAGCAGCTTAGGGGCGGGGCTCATGACCGGGGAGCTGTTTTTT
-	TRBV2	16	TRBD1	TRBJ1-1	CASSRTGQDGNTEAFF	TGTGCCAGCAGTCGGACCGGACAGGACGGGAACACTGAAGCTTTCTTT
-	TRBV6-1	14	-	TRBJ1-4	CASSRGATNEKLFF	TGTGCCAGCAGTCGGGGGGCAACTAATGAAAAACTGTTTTTT
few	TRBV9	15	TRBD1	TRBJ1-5	CASSPGGQGQQPQHF	TGTGCCAGCAGCCCAGGGGGGCAGGGCCAACAGCCCCAGCATTTT
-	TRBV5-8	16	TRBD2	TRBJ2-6	CASSLKRGGKANVLTF	TGTGCCAGCAGCCTGAAGAGGGGAGGGAAAGCCAACGTCCTGACTTTC
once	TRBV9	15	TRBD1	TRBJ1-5	CASSGTGGTGQPQHF	TGTGCCAGCAGCGGTACAGGGGGCACAGGACAGCCCCAGCATTTT
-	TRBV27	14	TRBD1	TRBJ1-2	CASSPGQAVGGYTF	TGTGCCAGCAGTCCGGGACAGGCGGTGGGTGGCTACACCTTC
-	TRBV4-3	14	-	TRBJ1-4	CASSQGRGGEKLFF	TGCGCCAGCAGCCAAGGGAGGGGGGGTGAAAAACTGTTTTTT
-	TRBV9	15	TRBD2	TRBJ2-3	CASSVAASGVTTQYF	TGTGCCAGCAGCGTAGCAGCGAGCGGGGTGACTACGCAGTATTTT
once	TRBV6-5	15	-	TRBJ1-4	CASSLRAGTNEKLFF	TGTGCCAGCAGTTTGCGGGCTGGCACTAATGAAAAACTGTTTTTT
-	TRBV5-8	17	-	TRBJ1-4	CASSQGQTPGSNEKLFF	TGTGCCAGCAGCCAAGGACAGACACCGGGATCTAATGAAAAACTGTTTTTT
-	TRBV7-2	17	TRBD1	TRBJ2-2	CASSLGGRGRITGELFF	TGTGCCAGCAGCTTAGGCGGCAGGGGGCGTATAACCGGGGAGCTGTTTTTT
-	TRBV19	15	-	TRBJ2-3	CASSMQGRVTDTQYF	TGTGCCAGTAGTATGCAGGGGCGGGTCACAGATACGCAGTATTTT
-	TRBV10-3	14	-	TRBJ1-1	CAISVTGENTEAFF	TGTGCCATCAGTGTGACAGGAGAGAACACTGAAGCTTTCTTT
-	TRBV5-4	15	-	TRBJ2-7	CASSLVAGANYEQYF	TGTGCCAGCAGCTTGGTGGCAGGGGCCAACTACGAGCAGTACTTC
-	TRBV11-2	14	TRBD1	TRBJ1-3	CASSLVVGGNTIYF	TGTGCCAGCAGCTTAGTAGTAGGGGGCAACACCATATATTTT
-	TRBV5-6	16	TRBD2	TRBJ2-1	CASSLGLAGGLDGQFF	TGTGCCAGCAGCTTGGGACTAGCGGGGGGGCTGGACGGGCAGTTCTTC
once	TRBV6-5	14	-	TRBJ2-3	CASSYQLSTDTQYF	TGTGCCAGCAGTTATCAACTCAGCACAGATACGCAGTATTTT
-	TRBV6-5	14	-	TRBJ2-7	CASSSRDTSYEQYF	TGTGCCAGCAGTTCTCGAGACACCTCCTACGAGCAGTACTTC
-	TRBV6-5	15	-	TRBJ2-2	CASSPLGGLGGELFF	TGTGCCAGCAGTCCTCTGGGGGGGCTGGGCGGGGAGCTGTTTTTT
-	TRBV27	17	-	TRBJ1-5	CASSFSDRRGGNQPQHF	TGTGCCAGCAGTTTCTCGGACCGCCGGGGGGGCAATCAGCCCCAGCATTTT
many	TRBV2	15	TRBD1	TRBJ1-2	CASSEDAGGNYGYTF	TGTGCCAGCAGTGAAGACGCAGGGGGAAATTATGGCTACACCTTC
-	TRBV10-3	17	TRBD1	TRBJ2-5	CAISENPTGVGQETQYF	TGTGCCATCAGTGAGAATCCTACAGGGGTTGGTCAAGAGACCCAGTACTTC
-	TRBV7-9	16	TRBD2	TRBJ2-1	CASSSPAGDRYNEQFF	TGTGCCAGCAGCTCCCCAGCGGGAGACCGCTACAATGAGCAGTTCTTC
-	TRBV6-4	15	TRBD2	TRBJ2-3	CASSPNLSGADTQYF	TGTGCCAGCAGTCCTAATCTTAGCGGGGCAGATACGCAGTATTTT
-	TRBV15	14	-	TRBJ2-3	CATSSGQSTDTQYF	TGTGCCACCAGCAGCGGACAGAGCACAGATACGCAGTATTTT
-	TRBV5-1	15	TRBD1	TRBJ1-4	CASSLGQGGGEKLFF	TGCGCCAGCAGCTTAGGACAGGGAGGCGGTGAAAAACTGTTTTTT
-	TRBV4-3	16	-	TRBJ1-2	CASSQDIAGSNYGYTF	TGCGCCAGCAGCCAAGATATCGCCGGGAGTAACTATGGCTACACCTTC
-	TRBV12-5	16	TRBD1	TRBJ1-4	CASGFLPGTGEEKLFF	TGTGCTAGTGGTTTCTTACCCGGGACAGGGGAGGAAAAACTGTTTTTT
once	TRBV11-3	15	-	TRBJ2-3	CASSLGRGGTDTQYF	TGTGCCAGCAGCCTTGGGAGGGGGGGCACAGATACGCAGTATTTT
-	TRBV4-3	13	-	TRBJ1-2	CASSPGIRDGYTF	TGCGCCAGCAGCCCGGGGATCCGGGATGGCTACACCTTC
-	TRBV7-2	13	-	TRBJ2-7	CASSLGRAYEQYF	TGTGCCAGCAGCTTAGGTAGAGCCTACGAGCAGTACTTC
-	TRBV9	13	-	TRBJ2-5	CASSVDREETQYF	TGTGCCAGCAGCGTAGACAGGGAAGAGACCCAGTACTTC
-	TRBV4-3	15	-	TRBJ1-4	CASSQGTGTNEKLFF	TGCGCCAGCAGCCAAGGCACCGGTACTAATGAAAAACTGTTTTTT
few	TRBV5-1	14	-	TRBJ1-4	CASSLAGADEKLFF	TGCGCCAGCAGCTTGGCAGGGGCGGATGAAAAACTGTTTTTT
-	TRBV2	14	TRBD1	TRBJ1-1	CASSPGQGSPEAFF	TGTGCCAGCTCACCGGGACAGGGGTCCCCTGAAGCTTTCTTT
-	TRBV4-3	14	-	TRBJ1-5	CASSLGGRNQPQHF	TGCGCCAGCAGCCTTGGGGGCAGAAATCAGCCCCAGCATTTT
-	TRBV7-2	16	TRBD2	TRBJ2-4	CASSLVAGGVQNIQYF	TGTGCCAGCAGCTTAGTGGCGGGGGGAGTCCAAAACATTCAGTACTTC
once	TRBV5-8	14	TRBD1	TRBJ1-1	CASSHGTGGTEAFF	TGTGCCAGCAGCCACGGGACAGGGGGCACTGAAGCTTTCTTT
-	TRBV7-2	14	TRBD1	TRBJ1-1	CASSPTTGAVGAFF	TGTGCCAGCAGCCCGACGACAGGGGCCGTGGGAGCTTTCTTT
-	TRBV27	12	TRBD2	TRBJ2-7	CASSWGGHEQYF	TGTGCCAGCAGTTGGGGGGGTCACGAGCAGTACTTC
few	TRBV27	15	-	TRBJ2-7	CASSLSSSPIHEQYF	TGTGCCAGCAGTTTATCGAGTAGCCCCATCCACGAGCAGTACTTC
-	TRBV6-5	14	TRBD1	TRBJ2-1	CASIEPGQGNEQFF	TGTGCCAGCATCGAACCGGGACAGGGGAATGAGCAGTTCTTC
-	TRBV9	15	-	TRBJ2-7	CASSVETGNSYEQYF	TGTGCCAGCAGCGTAGAAACAGGGAACTCCTACGAGCAGTACTTC
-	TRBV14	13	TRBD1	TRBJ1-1	CASSHGQGIEAFF	TGTGCCAGCAGCCACGGACAGGGGATAGAGGCTTTCTTT
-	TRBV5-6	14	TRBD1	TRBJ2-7	CASSPGQGPYEQYF	TGTGCCAGCAGCCCTGGACAGGGGCCCTACGAGCAGTACTTC
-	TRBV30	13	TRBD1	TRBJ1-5	CAFADRGGQPQHF	TGTGCCTTTGCGGACAGGGGAGGTCAGCCCCAGCATTTT
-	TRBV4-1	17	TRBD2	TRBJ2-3	CASSQTWGSGVTDTQYF	TGCGCCAGCAGCCAGACGTGGGGTAGCGGGGTCACAGATACGCAGTATTTT
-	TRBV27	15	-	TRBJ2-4	CASSPRQVAKNIQYF	TGTGCCAGCAGCCCTAGACAGGTAGCCAAAAACATTCAGTACTTC
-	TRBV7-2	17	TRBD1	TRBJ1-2	CASSPGQIRLGNYGYTF	TGTGCCAGCAGCCCGGGACAGATACGTCTTGGGAACTATGGCTACACCTTC